This T cell receptor (beta chain) was identified in a study of Ad26.COV2.S vaccination and SARS-CoV-2 variants (dated by TCRdb to the early 2020s). With regard to the full study: Vaccine-arm donors were drawn from COV1001, a multicentre, randomized, double-blind, placebo-controlled phase I-IIa trial of Ad26.COV2.S in healthy adults. Dosing of Ad26.COV2.S was intramuscular, at either 5x10^10 or 1x10^11 viral particles, delivered as one shot or as two shots spaced 56 days apart. TCRbeta repertoire sequencing served as the tool for gauging how specific and how broad the SARS-CoV-2-reactive T cell receptors were following Ad26.COV2.S vaccination. A total of some 30 samples were included in the TCR-sequenced set, comprising approximately 20 Ad26.COV2.S vaccine recipients, 5 placebo recipients and 8 SARS-CoV-2 convalescent individuals. Trial participants were randomized into five groups of five, in which low-dose or high-dose Ad26.COV2.S was given once or twice, or placebo was given on both occasions. Blinding of investigators to trial group allocation was maintained during experiments and outcome assessment.

TCRbeta CDR3 regions were sequenced with the immunoSEQ Assay. After extraction, genomic DNA underwent amplification by bias-controlled multiplex PCR, followed by high-throughput sequencing. The study's processing was this. To quantify the absolute abundance of every unique TCRbeta CDR3 region, sequences were collapsed and filtered. T cell fraction was estimated by normalization of TCRbeta template counts to usable DNA, with usable DNA being measured through amplification of reference genes present in all nucleated cells. Repertoire TCRs were annotated as SARS-CoV-2-specific by exact matching of V gene, CDR3 amino acid sequence and J gene to a known reactive TCR set. The reference SARS-CoV-2 TCR set came from MIRA and was filtered for enrichment in COVID-19-positive ImmuneCODE repertoires, removing public or cross-reactive TCRs. Based on the MIRA antigens, annotated TCRs were further analysed at the level of specific ORF or position within ORF. Depth was the summed frequency of annotated unique rearrangements, while breadth was defined as annotated unique rearrangements over total unique productive rearrangements. Two-sided Wilcoxon rank-sum tests were used to compare TCR breadth between groups. The immuneACCESS repertoire file appears here via TCRdb, limited to in-frame rearrangements. These files lack a portion of the clones; in checked studies, under half of the deficit traces to unresolved V genes, and the cause of the others is not known. V, J and clone size are those of that table, while D and trimming were read from the DNA. This sample has roughly 350,000 clones in its table, and 88% of those were observed once. The ten top clones hold roughly 6% of the sample.

What the authors observed across the whole study: Non-spike TCR breadth was comparable between vaccine and placebo recipients, consistent with the vaccine containing only spike. The study was not powered for comparison of responses between vaccine doses or regimens. Higher spike-specific TCR breadth was observed in Ad26.COV2.S recipients than in placebo recipients (P = 0.0014). According to the authors, total T cell responses may have been underestimated by the TCR breadth and depth analyses. After vaccination, substantial breadth of spike-specific CD8+ and CD4+ T cell responses was reported.

The CDR3 holds 15 amino acids from the cysteine to the phenylalanine. Only the CDR3 region is kept as DNA, spanning 45 bases read in frame from base 1. V loses 0 bases, J loses 2 bases, and the germline ends lie 10 bases apart. CDR1 and CDR2 are drawn from the germline V gene: SGHAT, FQNNGV. With regard to this clone: There is no known antigen for this receptor. No per-base quality is available; no much larger clone lies one base away.

The intended sense of this specimen's treatment or condition label: around 19 received Ad26.COV2.S at low or high dose, single or two shots; five or six received placebo; per-sample allocation not given. Repertoires of vaccine and placebo recipients were sequenced from samples taken on day 63 after the first injection. Cohort 1b enrolled about 25 adults aged 18-55 years at a single site in Boston, USA, between 29 July and 7 August 2020. As a vaccine, Ad26.COV2.S was a replication-incompetent adenovirus type 26 vector that expressed a prefusion-stabilized SARS-CoV-2 spike protein derived from the original Wuhan strain.

The sample here was peripheral blood, taken in a trial of Ad26.COV2.S vaccine versus placebo. The receptor was isolated from a person aged 18-60 years who received the Ad26.COV2.S COVID-19 vaccine or a placebo. This chain joins TRBV11-2 to TRBJ1-2, with the identity of the D gene unclear. The DNA reads as follows: TGTGCCAGCAGCTTAGAAAGGGCCGAGAACTATGGCTACACCTTC. Its coded protein is CASSLERAENYGYTF.